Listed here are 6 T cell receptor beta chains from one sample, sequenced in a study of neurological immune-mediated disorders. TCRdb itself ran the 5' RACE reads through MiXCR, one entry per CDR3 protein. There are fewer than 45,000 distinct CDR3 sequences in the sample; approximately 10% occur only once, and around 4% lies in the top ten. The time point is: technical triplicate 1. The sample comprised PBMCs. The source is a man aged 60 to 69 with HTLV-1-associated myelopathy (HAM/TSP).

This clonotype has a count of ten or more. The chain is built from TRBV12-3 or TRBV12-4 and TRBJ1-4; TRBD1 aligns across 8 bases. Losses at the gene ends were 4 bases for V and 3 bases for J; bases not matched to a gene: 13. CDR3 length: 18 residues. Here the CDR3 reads CASSSTGGRIAANEKLFF. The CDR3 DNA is TGTGCCAGCAGTTCAACAGGGGGTCGGATCGCGGCTAATGAAAAACTGTTTTTT.

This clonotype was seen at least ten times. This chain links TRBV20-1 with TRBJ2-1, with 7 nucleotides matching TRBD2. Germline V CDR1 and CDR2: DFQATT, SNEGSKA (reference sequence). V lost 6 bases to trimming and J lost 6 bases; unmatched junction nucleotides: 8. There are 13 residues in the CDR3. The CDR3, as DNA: TGCAGTGCCCTAGCGGAGAACTTCAATGAGCAGTTCTTC. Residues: CSALAENFNEQFF.

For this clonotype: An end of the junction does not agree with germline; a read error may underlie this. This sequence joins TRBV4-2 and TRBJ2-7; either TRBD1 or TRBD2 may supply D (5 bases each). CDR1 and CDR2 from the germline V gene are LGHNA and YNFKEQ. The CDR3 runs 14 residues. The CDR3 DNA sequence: TGTGCCAGCATCCAAGGGGACCGTACCTACGAGCAGTACTTT. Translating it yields CASIQGDRTYEQYF.

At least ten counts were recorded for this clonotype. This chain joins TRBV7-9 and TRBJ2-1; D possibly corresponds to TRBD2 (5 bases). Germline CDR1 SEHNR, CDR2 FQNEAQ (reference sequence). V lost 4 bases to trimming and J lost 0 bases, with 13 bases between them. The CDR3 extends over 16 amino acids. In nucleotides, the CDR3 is TGTGCCAGCAGCTCCATACCGGGGAGCTCCTACAATGAGCAGTTCTTC. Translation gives CASSSIPGSSYNEQFF.

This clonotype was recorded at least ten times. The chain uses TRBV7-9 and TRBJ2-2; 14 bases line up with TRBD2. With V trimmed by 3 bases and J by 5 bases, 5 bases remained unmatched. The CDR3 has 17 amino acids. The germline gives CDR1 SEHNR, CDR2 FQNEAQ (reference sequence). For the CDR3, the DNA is TGTGCCAGCAGCTTGGGACTAGCGGGAGTGAAGACCGGGGAGCTGTTTTTT. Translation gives CASSLGLAGVKTGELFF. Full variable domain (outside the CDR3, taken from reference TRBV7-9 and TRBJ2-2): DTGVSQNPRHKITKRGQNVTFRCDPISEHNRLYWYRQTLGQGPEFLTYFQNEAQLEKSRLLSDRFSAERPKGSFSTLEIQRTEQGDSAMYLCASSLGLAGVKTGELFFGEGSRLTVL.

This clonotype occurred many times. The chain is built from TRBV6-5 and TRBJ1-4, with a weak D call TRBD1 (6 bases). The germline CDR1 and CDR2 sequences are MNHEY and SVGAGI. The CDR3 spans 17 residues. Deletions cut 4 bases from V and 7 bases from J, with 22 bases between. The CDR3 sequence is CASSSSGNRDVGEKLFF. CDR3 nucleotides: TGTGCCAGCAGTTCATCAGGCAACAGGGATGTTGGTGAAAAACTGTTTTTT.